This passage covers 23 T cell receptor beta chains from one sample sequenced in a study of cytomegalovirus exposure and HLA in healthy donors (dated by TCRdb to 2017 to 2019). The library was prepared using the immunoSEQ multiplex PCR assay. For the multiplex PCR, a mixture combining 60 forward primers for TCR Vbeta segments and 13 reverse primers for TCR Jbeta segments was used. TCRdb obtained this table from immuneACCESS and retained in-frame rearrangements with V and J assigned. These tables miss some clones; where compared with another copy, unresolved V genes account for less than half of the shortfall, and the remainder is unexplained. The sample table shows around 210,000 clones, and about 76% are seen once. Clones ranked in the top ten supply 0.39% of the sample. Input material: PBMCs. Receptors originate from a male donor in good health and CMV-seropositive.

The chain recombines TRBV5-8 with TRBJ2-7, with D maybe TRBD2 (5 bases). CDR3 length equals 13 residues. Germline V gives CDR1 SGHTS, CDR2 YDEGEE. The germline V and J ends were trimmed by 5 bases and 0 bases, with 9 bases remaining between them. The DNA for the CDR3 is TGTGCCAGCAGTGGGGAGAACTCCTACGAGCAGTACTTC. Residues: CASSGENSYEQYF.

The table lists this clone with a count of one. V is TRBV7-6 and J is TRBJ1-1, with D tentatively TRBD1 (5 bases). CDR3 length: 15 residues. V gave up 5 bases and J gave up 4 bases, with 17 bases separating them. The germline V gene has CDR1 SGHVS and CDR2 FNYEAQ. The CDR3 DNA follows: TGTGCCAGCAGCACTAGCCCGGGGCGGGTCACTGAAGCTTTCTTT. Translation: CASSTSPGRVTEAFF.

As DNA, the CDR3 is TGTGCCAGCAGAGAGACAGATTACGAGCAGTACTTC. It codes for CASRETDYEQYF. This chain connects TRBV6-5 to TRBJ2-7; the D gene is possibly TRBD1 (5 bases). The CDR3 extends over 12 amino acids. CDR1 MNHEY and CDR2 SVGAGI come from the germline V gene. Trimming stripped 6 bases from V and 4 bases from J, with 10 bases between.

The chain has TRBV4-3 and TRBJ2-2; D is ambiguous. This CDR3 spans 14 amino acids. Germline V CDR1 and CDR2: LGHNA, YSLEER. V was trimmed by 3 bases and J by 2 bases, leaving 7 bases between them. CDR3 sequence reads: CASSHSRNTGELFF. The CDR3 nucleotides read TGCGCCAGCAGCCACTCGCGCAACACCGGGGAGCTGTTTTTT.

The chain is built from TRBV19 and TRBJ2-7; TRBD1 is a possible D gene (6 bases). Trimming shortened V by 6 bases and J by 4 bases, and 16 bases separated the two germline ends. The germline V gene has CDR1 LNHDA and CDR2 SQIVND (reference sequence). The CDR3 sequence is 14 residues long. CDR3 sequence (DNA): TGTGCCAGTAGCAGTACCGGGACATCTTACGAGCAGTACTTC. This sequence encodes CASSSTGTSYEQYF.

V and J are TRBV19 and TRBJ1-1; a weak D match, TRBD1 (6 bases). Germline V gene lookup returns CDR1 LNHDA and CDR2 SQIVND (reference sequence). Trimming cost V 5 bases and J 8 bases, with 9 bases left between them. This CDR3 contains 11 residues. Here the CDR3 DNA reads TGTGCCAGTAGTTTCACAGGGGAAGCTTTCTTT. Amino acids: CASSFTGEAFF.

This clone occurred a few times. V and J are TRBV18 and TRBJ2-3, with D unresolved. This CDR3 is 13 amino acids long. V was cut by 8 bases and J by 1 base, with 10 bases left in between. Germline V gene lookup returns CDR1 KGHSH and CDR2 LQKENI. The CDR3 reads CASLTSGTDTQYF. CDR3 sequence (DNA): TGTGCCAGCCTAACCAGCGGCACAGATACGCAGTATTTT.

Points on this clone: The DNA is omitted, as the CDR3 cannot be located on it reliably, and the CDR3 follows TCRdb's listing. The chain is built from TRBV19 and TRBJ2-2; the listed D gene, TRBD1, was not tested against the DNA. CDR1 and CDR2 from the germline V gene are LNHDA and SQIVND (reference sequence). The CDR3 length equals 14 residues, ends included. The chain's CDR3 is CASTSGTGVGELFF.

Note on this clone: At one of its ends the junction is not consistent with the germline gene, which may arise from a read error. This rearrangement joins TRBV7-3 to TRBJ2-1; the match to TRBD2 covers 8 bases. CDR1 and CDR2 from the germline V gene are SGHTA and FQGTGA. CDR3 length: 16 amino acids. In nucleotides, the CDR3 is TGTTCCAGCAGCCTCATGGGAGCGGGAGTCTCCGATGAGCAGTTCTTC. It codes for CSSSLMGAGVSDEQFF. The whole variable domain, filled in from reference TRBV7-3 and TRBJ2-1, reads GAGVSQTPSNKVTEKGKYVELRCDPISGHTALYWYRQSLGQGPEFLIYFQGTGAADDSGLPNDRFFAVRPEGSVSTLKIQRTERGDSAVYLCSSSLMGAGVSDEQFFGPGTRLTVL.

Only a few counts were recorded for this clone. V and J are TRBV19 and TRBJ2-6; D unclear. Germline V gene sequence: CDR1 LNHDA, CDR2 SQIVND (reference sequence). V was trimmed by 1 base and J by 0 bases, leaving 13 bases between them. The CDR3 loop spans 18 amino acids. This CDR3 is CASSIGAVSFSGANVLTF. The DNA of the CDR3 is TGTGCCAGTAGTATAGGGGCAGTTTCTTTCTCTGGGGCCAACGTCCTGACTTTC.

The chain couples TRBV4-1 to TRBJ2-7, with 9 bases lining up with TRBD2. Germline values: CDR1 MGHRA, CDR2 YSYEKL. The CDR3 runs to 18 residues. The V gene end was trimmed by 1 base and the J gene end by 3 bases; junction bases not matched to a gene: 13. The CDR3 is CASSQVGGVAGDVYEQYF. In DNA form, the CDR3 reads TGCGCCAGCAGCCAAGTTGGCGGGGTAGCGGGAGATGTCTACGAGCAGTACTTC.

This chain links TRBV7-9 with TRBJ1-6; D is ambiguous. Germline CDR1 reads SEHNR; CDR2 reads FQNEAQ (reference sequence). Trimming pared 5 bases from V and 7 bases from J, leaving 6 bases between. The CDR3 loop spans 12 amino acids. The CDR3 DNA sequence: TGTGCCAGCAGCCTCGAGAATTCACCCCTCCACTTT. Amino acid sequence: CASSLENSPLHF.

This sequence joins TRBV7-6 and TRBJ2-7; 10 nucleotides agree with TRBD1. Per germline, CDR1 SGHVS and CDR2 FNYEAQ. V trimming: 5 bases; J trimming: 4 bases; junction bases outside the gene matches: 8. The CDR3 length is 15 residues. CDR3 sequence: CASSRSRDRGYEQYF. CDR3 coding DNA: TGTGCCAGCAGCAGATCCCGGGACAGGGGTTACGAGCAGTACTTC. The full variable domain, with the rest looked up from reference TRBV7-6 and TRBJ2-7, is GAGVSQSPRYKVTKRGQDVALRCDPISGHVSLYWYRQALGQGPEFLTYFNYEAQQDKSGLPNDRFSAERPEGSISTLTIQRTEQRDSAMYRCASSRSRDRGYEQYFGPGTRLTVT.

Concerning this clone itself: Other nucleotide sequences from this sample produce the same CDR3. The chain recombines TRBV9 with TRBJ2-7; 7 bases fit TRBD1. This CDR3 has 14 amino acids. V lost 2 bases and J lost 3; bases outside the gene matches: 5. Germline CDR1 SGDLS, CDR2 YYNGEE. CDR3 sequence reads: CASSVADRDYEQYF. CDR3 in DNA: TGTGCCAGCAGCGTTGCCGACAGGGACTACGAGCAGTACTTC.

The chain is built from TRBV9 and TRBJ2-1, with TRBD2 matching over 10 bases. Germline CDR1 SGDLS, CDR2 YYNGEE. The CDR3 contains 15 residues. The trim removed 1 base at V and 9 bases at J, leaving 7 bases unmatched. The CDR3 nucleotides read TGTGCCAGCAGCGTAACTAGCGGGACCTGGGGTGAGCAGTTCTTC. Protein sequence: CASSVTSGTWGEQFF. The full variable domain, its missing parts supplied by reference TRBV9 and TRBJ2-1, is DSGVTQTPKHLITATGQRVTLRCSPRSGDLSVYWYQQSLDQGLQFLIQYYNGEERAKGNILERFSAQQFPDLHSELNLSSLELGDSALYFCASSVTSGTWGEQFFGPGTRLTVL.

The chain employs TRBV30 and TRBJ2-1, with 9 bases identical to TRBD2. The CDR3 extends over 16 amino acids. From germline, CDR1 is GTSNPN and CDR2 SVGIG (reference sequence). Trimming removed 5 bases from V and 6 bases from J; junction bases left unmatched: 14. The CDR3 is CAWRTVLAGYANEQFF. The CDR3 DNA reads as TGTGCCTGGCGCACAGTACTAGCGGGTTACGCCAATGAGCAGTTCTTC. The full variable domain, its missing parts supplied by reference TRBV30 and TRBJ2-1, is SQTIHQWPATLVQPVGSPLSLECTVEGTSNPNLYWYRQAAGRGLQLLFYSVGIGQISSEVPQNLSASRPQDRQFILSSKKLLLSDSGFYLCAWRTVLAGYANEQFFGPGTRLTVL.

Here the CDR3 reads CASSQDRAGETQYF. The CDR3 region has the DNA TGCGCCAGCAGCCAAGATCGTGCGGGGGAGACCCAGTACTTC. The V gene is TRBV4-3, the J gene TRBJ2-5; TRBD2 is a possible D gene (6 bases). The CDR3 has 14 residues. V lost 0 bases and J lost 5, with 10 bases in between. CDR1 LGHNA and CDR2 YSLEER come from the germline V gene.

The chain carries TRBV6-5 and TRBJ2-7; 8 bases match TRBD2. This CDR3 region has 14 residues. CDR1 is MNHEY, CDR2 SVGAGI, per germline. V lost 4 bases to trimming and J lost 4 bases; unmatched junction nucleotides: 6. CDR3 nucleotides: TGTGCCAGCAGTTTACTAGCGGAAGCGTACGAGCAGTACTTC. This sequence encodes CASSLLAEAYEQYF.

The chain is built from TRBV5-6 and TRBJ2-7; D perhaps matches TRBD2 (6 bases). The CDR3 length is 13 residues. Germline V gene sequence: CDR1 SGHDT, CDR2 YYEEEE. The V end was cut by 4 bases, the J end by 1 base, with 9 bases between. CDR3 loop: CASSQRVSYEQYF. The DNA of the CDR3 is TGTGCCAGCAGCCAGCGGGTTTCCTACGAGCAGTACTTC.

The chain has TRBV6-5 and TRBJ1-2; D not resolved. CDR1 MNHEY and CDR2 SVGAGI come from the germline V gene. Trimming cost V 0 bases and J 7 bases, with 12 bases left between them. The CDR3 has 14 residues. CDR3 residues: CASSYSNSPGGYTF. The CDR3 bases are TGTGCCAGCAGTTACTCGAATAGTCCGGGTGGCTACACCTTC.

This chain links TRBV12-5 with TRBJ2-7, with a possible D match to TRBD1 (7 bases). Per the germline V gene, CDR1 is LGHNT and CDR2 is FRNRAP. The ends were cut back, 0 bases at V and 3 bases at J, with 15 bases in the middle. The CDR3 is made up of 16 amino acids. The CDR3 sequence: CASGLVRETGIYEQYF. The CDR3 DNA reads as TGTGCTAGTGGTTTGGTACGGGAGACAGGGATCTACGAGCAGTACTTC.

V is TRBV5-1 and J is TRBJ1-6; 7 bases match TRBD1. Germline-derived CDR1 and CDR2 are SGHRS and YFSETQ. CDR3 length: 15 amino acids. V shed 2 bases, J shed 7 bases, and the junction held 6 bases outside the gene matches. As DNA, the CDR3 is TGCGCCAGCAGCTTAGACTACAGGGGAAATTCACCCCTCCACTTT. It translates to CASSLDYRGNSPLHF.

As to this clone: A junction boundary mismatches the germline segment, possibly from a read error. CDR3 bases: TGTTCCAGCAGCTCCCCGGGTATCCAGGGGCGAGGTCAGCCCCAGCATTTT. Translated, it gives CSSSSPGIQGRGQPQHF. The chain has TRBV7-9 and TRBJ1-5, with a possible D match to TRBD1 (6 bases). The CDR3 is 17 residues long. Germline V lookup: CDR1 SEHNR, CDR2 FQNEAQ (reference sequence).